The following is a T cell receptor beta chain sequence with its context. This clone was counted a few times. The target of this receptor is not known. There are no base qualities to consult, and no much larger clone falls within one base. V trim: 2 bases; J trim: 3 bases; unmatched bases: 0. Its CDR3 holds 13 amino acids, cysteine through phenylalanine. Just the 39-base CDR3 DNA is kept, in frame starting at base 1. Via the germline V gene, CDR1 is SQVTM and CDR2 ANQGSEA. The entry originates in a study of control samples from healthy donors and cancer patients (dated by TCRdb to the early 2020s). The library was produced with the immunoSEQ multiplex PCR assay. The source is immuneACCESS, and TCRdb retained only in-frame sequences with V and J called. Part of the clones is not carried over; for the studies checked, unresolved V genes explain less than half of this, and the remainder is unexplained. The sample includes 40,000 to 65,000 clones, with about nine tenths observed a single time. Of the sample, about an eighth falls within the top ten clones.

This chain is built from TRBV29-1 and TRBJ2-1; 8 bases in the junction line up with TRBD1. The sequenced material came from PBMCs. The TCR sequence derives from a man aged 60 to 75 with head and neck cancer. The sequenced DNA: TGCAGCGTTGAAACAGGGGGCTACAATGAGCAGTTCTTC. Its product reads: CSVETGGYNEQFF.